Below, 8 T cell receptor beta chains from the same sample are listed, as sequenced in a study of shared clonotypes between healthy human individuals. Clones were read by immunoSEQ multiplex PCR, and TCRdb kept only the in-frame ones, dropping some. The table has some 1,600,000 clones, roughly 98% seen once. Sequencing was carried out using naive CD4+ T cells sorted from blood. The subset: CD45RA+ positively selected. These receptors all come from a man aged 25 to 40 in good health.

CDR3 coding DNA: TGCAGCGTTGACGCCAGGGGTTCGGCTCGCTACGAGCAGTACTTC. This codes for CSVDARGSARYEQYF. J is TRBJ2-7 and V is TRBV29-1; D may be TRBD1 (6 bases). Germline-derived CDR1 and CDR2 are SQVTM and ANQGSEA. The germline V and J ends were trimmed by 3 bases and 3 bases, with 18 bases remaining between them. The length of the CDR3 is 15 residues.

About this clone: The same CDR3 arises from other DNA sequences in this sample as well. This chain links TRBV18 with TRBJ1-4; a possible D gene is TRBD1 (5 bases). V lost 0 bases to trimming and J lost 7 bases, with 12 bases between them. The CDR3 is 15 residues long. The germline gives CDR1 KGHSH, CDR2 LQKENI. The CDR3 DNA sequence: TGTGCCAGCTCACCACCGGGGCAGGGTGGTGAAAAACTGTTTTTT. Protein sequence: CASSPPGQGGEKLFF.

The rearrangement joins TRBV2 to TRBJ1-1, with D possibly TRBD1 on 5 matching bases. Trimming removed 4 bases at V and 6 bases at J, with 9 bases between. Per the germline V gene, CDR1 is SNHLY and CDR2 is FYNNEI. The CDR3 has 12 residues. The CDR3 DNA reads as TGTGCCAGCAGTGTTACAGGCCCTGAAGCTTTCTTT. It codes for CASSVTGPEAFF.

The J gene is TRBJ2-7, the V gene TRBV5-1; perhaps TRBD2 as D (5 bases). This CDR3 has 14 amino acids. Trimming took off 4 bases at V and 2 bases at J, with 13 bases between the two ends. Germline CDR1 is SGHRS and CDR2 is YFSETQ. The CDR3 loop is CASSQTVGAYEQYF. In DNA, the CDR3 is TGCGCCAGCAGCCAAACGGTCGGGGCCTACGAGCAGTACTTC.

The V call is TRBV18, the J call TRBJ2-7; 11 bases fit TRBD2. The trim removed 3 bases at V and 5 bases at J, leaving 3 bases unmatched. CDR1 is KGHSH and CDR2 is LQKENI in the germline V gene. There are 14 residues in the CDR3. DNA of the CDR3: TGTGCCAGCTCACCGGGACTAGCGGCGGACGAGCAGTACTTC. It codes for CASSPGLAADEQYF.

This chain joins TRBV2 and TRBJ2-5; perhaps TRBD1 as D (6 bases). The CDR3 contains 14 residues. The germline V gene encodes CDR1 SNHLY and CDR2 FYNNEI. The V end was cut by 4 bases, the J end by 5 bases, with 14 bases between. The CDR3 DNA follows: TGTGCCAGCAGTGCGGGCTACAGGGTGGAGACCCAGTACTTC. Translating it yields CASSAGYRVETQYF.

The chain employs TRBV5-1 and TRBJ1-1; a possible D gene is TRBD1 (5 bases). Germline V gene data show CDR1 as SGHRS and CDR2 as YFSETQ. The CDR3 is made up of 16 amino acids. Trimming left V 0 bases short and J 5 bases short, with 17 bases between. The chain's CDR3 is CASSLGGTGGGTEAFF. In DNA, the CDR3 is TGCGCCAGCAGCTTGGGAGGTACCGGTGGGGGAACTGAAGCTTTCTTT.

To note about this clone: This same CDR3 is encoded by further DNA sequences in the sample. The rearrangement uses TRBV5-1 and TRBJ2-1; D tentatively fits TRBD1 or TRBD2 (5 bases each). The CDR3 spans 16 residues. V was pared by 0 bases and J by 0 bases, with 10 bases between. Germline V gene lookup returns CDR1 SGHRS and CDR2 YFSETQ. CDR3 bases: TGCGCCAGCAGCTTGGGGAAGGGGAGCTCCTACAATGAGCAGTTCTTC. It specifies CASSLGKGSSYNEQFF.